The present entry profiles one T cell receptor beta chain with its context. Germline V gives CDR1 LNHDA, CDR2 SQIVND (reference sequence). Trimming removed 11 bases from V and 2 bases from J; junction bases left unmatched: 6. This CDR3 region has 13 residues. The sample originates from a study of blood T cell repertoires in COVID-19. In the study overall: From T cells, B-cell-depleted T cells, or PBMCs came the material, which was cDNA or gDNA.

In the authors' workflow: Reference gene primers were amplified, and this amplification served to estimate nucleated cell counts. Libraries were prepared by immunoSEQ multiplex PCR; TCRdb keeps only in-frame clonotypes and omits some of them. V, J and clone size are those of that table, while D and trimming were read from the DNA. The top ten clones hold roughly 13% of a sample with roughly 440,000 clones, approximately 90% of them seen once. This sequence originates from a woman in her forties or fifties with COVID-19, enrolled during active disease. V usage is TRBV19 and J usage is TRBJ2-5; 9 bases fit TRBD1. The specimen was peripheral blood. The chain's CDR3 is CACGQGRQETQYF. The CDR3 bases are TGTGCCTGCGGACAGGGGAGGCAAGAGACCCAGTACTTC. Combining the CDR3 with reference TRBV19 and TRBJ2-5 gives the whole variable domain DGGITQSPKYLFRKEGQNVTLSCEQNLNHDAMYWYRQDPGQGLRLIYYSQIVNDFQKGDIAEGYSVSREKKESFPLTVTSAQKNPTAFYLCACGQGRQETQYFGPGTRLLVL.